A single sample is the source of the 2 T cell receptor beta chains below, sequenced in a study of CD8 T cells in Susac syndrome. A quantity of roughly 0.5 to 1 ug RNA underwent reverse transcription using random hexamers. TCRdb called the immunoSEQ multiplex PCR reads again in MiXCR, with one record for every CDR3 protein. The table records about 75,000 distinct CDR3 sequences, roughly 94% of them present only once. Input material: CD8+ T cells from PBMCs. The source of these receptors is a human donor with Susac syndrome.

This rearrangement joins TRBV9 to TRBJ1-2, with D possibly TRBD1 on 5 matching bases. Germline CDR1 and CDR2: SGDLS and YYNGEE. V lost 4 bases to trimming and J lost 8 bases, with 15 bases between them. The CDR3 runs to 13 residues. CDR3 region: CASSLGGARGYTF. For the CDR3, the DNA is TGTGCCAGCAGCCTTGGAGGGGCGAGGGGCTACACCTTC.

This clonotype was recorded once. The V gene is TRBV5-1, the J gene TRBJ1-6, with a weak D call TRBD1 (6 bases). CDR3 length: 15 amino acids. The V end lost 3 bases, the J end lost 0 bases, and 7 bases lay between the germline ends. Germline assignment: CDR1 SGHRS and CDR2 YFSETQ. CDR3 protein: CASSWDISYNSPLHF. The DNA of the CDR3 is TGCGCCAGCAGCTGGGACATCTCCTATAATTCACCCCTCCACTTT.